The present entry profiles one T cell receptor (beta chain) with its context. What it binds is not known. Assay: immunoSEQ multiplex PCR; the TCRdb copy retains only in-frame clones and omits some. This table holds fewer than 75,000 clones, just under 80% found once. This entry belongs to a study of T cell repertoires and HLA-DP antigens. Study in general: Donor ages ranged from 18-to-29 to 60-to-69; two men, one woman.

The length of the CDR3 is 16 residues. V lost 0 bases, J lost 0 bases, and 8 bases lay in between. The germline gives CDR1 LGHNA, CDR2 YSLEER. The specimen was CD4+ T cells from PBMCs. The TCR sequence derives from a man between 60 and 75 years old in good health and CMV-seronegative. This chain joins TRBV4-3 and TRBJ1-4; tentatively, D is TRBD1 (5 bases). The CDR3 coding sequence is TGCGCCAGCAGCCAAGAAGGGACGGCAACTAATGAAAAACTGTTTTTT. Its protein is CASSQEGTATNEKLFF.